This TCR beta chain was recovered during a study of human T cells and chemical hapten exposure. Study background: Small volume differences among pooled libraries mainly caused per-sample TCR yield variation. Whole-study findings and limits: Once DPC sensitization occurred, TCRs above 1 in 1000 frequency showed no change.

During construction of the library, unique molecular identifiers were attached to individual cDNA molecules for quantitative, reproducible TCR counting. As handled by the study authors: Sampled TCR counts reached a median of around 100,000 per sample, with values ranging from roughly 20,000 to 750,000. TCRdb reprocessed the RACE reads with MiXCR, giving one entry per CDR3 protein. The V and J calls and clone size come from TCRdb's table, not from the authors' own analysis. This repertoire shows some 40,000 distinct CDR3 sequences, 3.7% found once; its top ten account for 5.6%. Germline V lookup: CDR1 MNHNY, CDR2 SVGAGI (reference sequence). The CDR3 is 15 residues long. V lost 3 bases and J 3 bases, leaving 12 bases between the germline ends. This clonotype was seen many times. The antigen is not known. Specified time point: healthy volunteer bleed at 6 weeks. Unfractionated whole blood was the source of the extracted total RNA.

The rearrangement links TRBV6-6 to TRBJ2-1; tentatively, D is TRBD2 (6 bases). The TCR comes from a human donor in good health. Some clones in this sample may be carry-over from other donors' samples. Sequencing input: whole blood. DNA for the CDR3: TGTGCCAGCAGTTATCCGGCGGAGGGCTACAATGAGCAGTTCTTC. Its translation: CASSYPAEGYNEQFF.